Following are 29 T cell receptor beta chains from one sample sequenced in a study of blood T cell repertoires in COVID-19 (dated by TCRdb to between 2020 and 2021). Receptor amplification or capture employed the immunoSEQ multiplex PCR assay. TCRdb's version of the immuneACCESS table is confined to in-frame rearrangements and falls short of the full clone set. An unresolved V gene accounts for under half of the shortfall where checked; the remainder is of unknown origin. Within this sample are approximately 280,000 clones, with roughly 85% of them counted one time only. Less than 6.5% of the sample belongs to the ten largest clones. Sequencing was carried out using peripheral blood. These receptors were obtained from a man aged 50 to 60 with active or convalescent COVID-19.

This chain joins TRBV4-2 and TRBJ1-4; 7 bases align to TRBD1. The CDR3 runs to 16 residues. With V trimmed by 0 bases and J by 7 bases, 8 bases remained unmatched. Germline assignment: CDR1 LGHNA and CDR2 YNFKEQ. The CDR3 coding sequence is TGTGCCAGCAGCCAAGACCTAGGGACAGCGGGTGAAAAACTGTTTTTT. Protein sequence: CASSQDLGTAGEKLFF.

The chain combines TRBV7-2 with TRBJ2-7, with 8 positions matching TRBD2. The CDR3 spans 14 residues. The J segment lost 2 bases and the V segment lost 3 bases, leaving 3 bases of the junction unmatched. The germline V gene has CDR1 SGHTA and CDR2 FQGNSA. The CDR3: CASSFTGGPYEQYF. The DNA for the CDR3 is TGTGCCAGCAGCTTCACGGGAGGGCCCTACGAGCAGTACTTC.

The chain links TRBV28 to TRBJ1-4; no reliable D call. Germline V gene lookup returns CDR1 MDHEN and CDR2 SYDVKM. Trimming pared 4 bases from V and 5 bases from J, leaving 11 bases between. The CDR3 has 14 amino acids. CDR3 coding DNA: TGTGCCAGCAGTTCGGAGTGGTGGAATGAAAAACTGTTTTTT. Encoded protein: CASSSEWWNEKLFF.

This chain joins TRBV2 and TRBJ2-3; perhaps TRBD2 as D (6 bases). Deletions cut 7 bases from V and 4 bases from J, with 18 bases between. The CDR3 is 15 amino acids. Germline lookup yields CDR1 SNHLY and CDR2 FYNNEI. The CDR3 DNA reads TGTGCCAGCAATGATCGCGCGGGACGGTCAGATACGCAGTATTTT. Protein sequence: CASNDRAGRSDTQYF.

The rearrangement uses TRBV5-1 and TRBJ1-4; D is unresolved. V shed 2 bases and J shed 6 bases, with 14 bases lying between them. Germline CDR1 reads SGHRS; CDR2 reads YFSETQ. The CDR3 spans 15 residues. CDR3 sequence: CASSFLYPGDEKLFF. CDR3 in DNA: TGCGCCAGCAGCTTTCTTTACCCCGGAGATGAAAAACTGTTTTTT.

This chain links TRBV5-8 with TRBJ2-5, with a weak D call TRBD2 (5 bases). The V and J ends lost 4 bases and 2 bases respectively, with 9 bases between them. CDR3 length: 13 residues. The germline V gene has CDR1 SGHTS and CDR2 YDEGEE. The CDR3 reads CASSRRGQETQYF. The CDR3, as DNA: TGTGCCAGCAGCCGTCGGGGTCAAGAGACCCAGTACTTC.

The V call is TRBV15, the J call TRBJ1-4, with 8 bases that match TRBD1. CDR3 length equals 17 residues. Trimming cost V 3 bases and J 3 bases; bases outside gene matches: 9. Germline V gene lookup returns CDR1 LNHNV and CDR2 YYDKDF (reference sequence). The CDR3 loop reads CATSSVPGGSSNEKLFF. CDR3 nucleotide sequence: TGTGCCACCAGCAGTGTACCAGGGGGCTCGTCTAATGAAAAACTGTTTTTT.

This clone has just one count. The V gene is TRBV9, the J gene TRBJ1-1; no definite D call. Germline V CDR1 and CDR2: SGDLS, YYNGEE. Trimming cost V 2 bases and J 4 bases, with 9 bases left between them. This CDR3 is built from 13 residues. The CDR3 DNA follows: TGTGCCAGCAGCGTTCTAAGTGGCACTGAAGCTTTCTTT. This gives the protein CASSVLSGTEAFF.

The V call is TRBV5-1, the J call TRBJ1-5; maybe TRBD1 (6 bases). The length of the CDR3 is 14 residues. The V end was cut by 1 base, the J end by 6 bases, with 11 bases between. CDR1 is SGHRS and CDR2 is YFSETQ in the germline V gene. The CDR3 nucleotides are TGCGCCAGCAGCTTGCCAGGGGAAGGTCAGCCCCAGCATTTT. It yields the protein CASSLPGEGQPQHF.

J is TRBJ1-2 and V is TRBV3-1 (or the pseudogene TRBV3-2); possible D gene TRBD1, 6 bases. This CDR3 region has 12 residues. Trimming took off 0 bases at V and 10 bases at J, with 9 bases between the two ends. Germline loops: CDR1 LGHDT, CDR2 YNNKEL (reference sequence). CDR3 DNA sequence: TGTGCCAGCAGCCAAGATCAGGGGTACTACACCTTC. Translation gives CASSQDQGYYTF.

The rearrangement joins TRBV27 to TRBJ2-5; 10 nucleotides match TRBD2. V gave up 6 bases and J gave up 4 bases; unmatched junction bases: 8. The CDR3 loop spans 15 amino acids. The germline CDR1 and CDR2 sequences are MNHEY and SMNVEV (reference sequence). CDR3 nucleotides: TGTGCCAGCAGAGACACGACTAGCGGGTTAGAGACCCAGTACTTC. Protein product: CASRDTTSGLETQYF.

This clone appeared once. In nucleotides, the CDR3 is TGTGCCAGCAGCAGAGACGGAGACCCTCTCACAGATACGCAGTATTTT. Amino acids: CASSRDGDPLTDTQYF. V gene TRBV7-2 combines with J gene TRBJ2-3, with no clear D. V shed 5 bases and J shed 2 bases, with 17 bases lying between them. Germline CDR1 SGHTA, CDR2 FQGNSA. The CDR3 totals 16 residues. Combining the CDR3 with reference TRBV7-2 and TRBJ2-3 gives the whole variable domain GAGVSQSPSNKVTEKGKDVELRCDPISGHTALYWYRQSLGQGLEFLIYFQGNSAPDKSGLPSDRFSAERTGGSVSTLTIQRTQQEDSAVYLCASSRDGDPLTDTQYFGPGTRLTVL.

DNA for the CDR3: TGTGCCAGCAGTGTTCGGACTAGCGGGGGCAGGACGCAGTATTTT. This encodes CASSVRTSGGRTQYF. The chain has TRBV28 and TRBJ2-3, with 13 nucleotides matching TRBD2. The CDR3 is 15 amino acids. The germline V gene has CDR1 MDHEN and CDR2 SYDVKM. The ends lost 5 bases at V and 9 bases at J; junction bases unmatched: 8.

The chain employs TRBV27 and TRBJ1-1; unclear D gene. V gave up 6 bases and J gave up 1 base, with 15 bases separating them. This CDR3 comprises 15 residues. Germline lookup yields CDR1 MNHEY and CDR2 SMNVEV (reference sequence). This CDR3 is CASSQQPYSNTEAFF. Written as DNA, the CDR3 is TGTGCCAGCAGCCAACAACCTTATTCGAACACTGAAGCTTTCTTT.

This chain joins TRBV7-8 and TRBJ1-5, with 9 positions matching TRBD1. Germline CDR1 SGHVS, CDR2 FQNEAQ. Trimming at V came to 2 bases and at J to 12 bases, leaving 14 bases not matched to a gene. The CDR3 has 16 residues. The CDR3 DNA is TGTGCCAGCAGCTTACTCCGGGACAGGGCCTCAGTGGACCAGCATTTT. Translation: CASSLLRDRASVDQHF.

The V and J genes are TRBV3-1 (or the pseudogene TRBV3-2) and TRBJ1-3; no clear D gene. V was pared by 3 bases and J by 0 bases, with 9 bases between. The length of the CDR3 is 15 residues. Germline lookup yields CDR1 LGHDT and CDR2 YNNKEL (reference sequence). CDR3 DNA sequence: TGTGCCAGCAGCCACAAGCCGATCTCTGGAAACACCATATATTTT. Its protein product is CASSHKPISGNTIYF.

About this clone: The junction departs from germline at one end; a sequencing error may be responsible. The gene calls are TRBV6-5 and TRBJ1-4; tentatively, D is TRBD1 (6 bases). The germline V gene has CDR1 MNHEY and CDR2 SVGAGI. This CDR3 is 13 amino acids long. This CDR3 reads CASSSRDNGKLFF. CDR3 nucleotide sequence: TGTGCCAGCAGCTCACGGGACAATGGAAAACTGTTTTTT.

The rearrangement links TRBV9 to TRBJ1-1; D ambiguous. The CDR3 sequence is 17 residues long. With 0 bases removed from V and 0 bases from J, the gap between germline ends came to 15 bases. Germline-derived CDR1 and CDR2 are SGDLS and YYNGEE. The CDR3 region is CASSVETPRLLNTEAFF. Written as DNA, the CDR3 is TGTGCCAGCAGCGTAGAAACCCCCCGACTTCTGAACACTGAAGCTTTCTTT.

The chain uses TRBV9 and TRBJ2-7; 7 nucleotides align to TRBD2. V trimming: 4 bases; J trimming: 1 base; junction bases outside the gene matches: 5. The CDR3 is 14 amino acids. Germline CDR1 is SGDLS and CDR2 is YYNGEE. This CDR3 is CASSPSSGSYEQYF. The DNA of the CDR3 is TGTGCCAGCAGCCCTTCTAGCGGTTCCTACGAGCAGTACTTC. Full variable domain (rest looked up from reference TRBV9 and TRBJ2-7): DSGVTQTPKHLITATGQRVTLRCSPRSGDLSVYWYQQSLDQGLQFLIQYYNGEERAKGNILERFSAQQFPDLHSELNLSSLELGDSALYFCASSPSSGSYEQYFGPGTRLTVT.

The V and J genes are TRBV29-1 and TRBJ1-2, with D possibly being TRBD1 (6 bases). The V and J ends lost 4 bases and 1 base respectively, with 13 bases between them. CDR3 length: 14 amino acids. Germline values: CDR1 SQVTM, CDR2 ANQGSEA. The CDR3 region is CSVVGGLVNYGYTF. The CDR3 nucleotides are TGCAGCGTTGTTGGGGGCTTAGTTAACTATGGCTACACCTTC.

This clone was counted only a few times. The DNA of the CDR3 is TGTGCCAGCAGCCGTGACCGGGATCAGCCCCAGCATTTT. It encodes CASSRDRDQPQHF. This rearrangement joins TRBV4-2 to TRBJ1-5, with D unclear. V was clipped by 4 bases and J by 5 bases, with 9 bases between them. CDR3 length equals 13 residues. Germline V gene lookup returns CDR1 LGHNA and CDR2 YNFKEQ.

The CDR3 reads CASSQDGLDADTQYF. DNA for the CDR3: TGTGCCAGCAGCCAAGATGGCCTAGACGCAGATACGCAGTATTTT. The rearrangement uses TRBV3-1 (or the pseudogene TRBV3-2) and TRBJ2-3, with D uncertain. V was trimmed by 0 bases and J by 4 bases, leaving 11 bases between them. CDR1 is LGHDT, CDR2 YNNKEL, per germline (reference sequence). The CDR3 is made up of 15 amino acids.

The gene calls are TRBV11-2 and TRBJ1-2; perhaps TRBD1 as D (5 bases). The CDR3 contains 12 residues. Deletions cut 2 bases from V and 8 bases from J, with 9 bases between. Germline V gene sequence: CDR1 SGHAT, CDR2 FQNNGV. As DNA, the CDR3 is TGTGCCAGCAGCTTACAGGGTAACGGCTACACCTTC. It codes for CASSLQGNGYTF.

The CDR3 protein is CASSDRIYSNQPQHF. CDR3 DNA sequence: TGTGCCAGCAGTGACAGAATATATAGCAATCAGCCCCAGCATTTT. The chain uses TRBV6-2 or TRBV6-3 and TRBJ1-5; TRBD1 is a possible D gene (5 bases). The CDR3 has 15 residues. Germline assignment: CDR1 MNHEY and CDR2 SVGEGT. V lost 5 bases, J lost 0 bases, and 11 bases lay in between.

The chain has TRBV6-5 and TRBJ2-3; 12 bases line up with TRBD2. The CDR3 has 14 amino acids. Losses at the gene ends were 9 bases for V and 1 base for J; bases not matched to a gene: 2. The V gene's germline CDR1 is MNHEY and CDR2 SVGAGI. This CDR3 is CASGLAGRTDTQYF. CDR3 nucleotides: TGTGCCAGTGGACTAGCGGGGCGCACAGATACGCAGTATTTT.

V gene TRBV11-2 combines with J gene TRBJ2-7, with a weak D call TRBD1 (7 bases). V was clipped by 0 bases and J by 5 bases, with 14 bases between them. The CDR3 loop spans 15 amino acids. From germline, CDR1 is SGHAT and CDR2 FQNNGV. DNA for the CDR3: TGTGCCAGCAGCTTAGAGGCAGGGGGGACCCACGAGCAGTACTTC. As protein: CASSLEAGGTHEQYF.

This clone was observed a few times. The chain carries TRBV5-1 and TRBJ2-1, with 12 bases lining up with TRBD2. Germline CDR1 reads SGHRS; CDR2 reads YFSETQ. CDR3 size: 16 residues. Trimming cost V 4 bases and J 7 bases; bases outside gene matches: 9. DNA of the CDR3: TGCGCCAGCAGCAAAGAGACTAGCGGGAGAAGGAATGAGCAGTTCTTC. Protein sequence: CASSKETSGRRNEQFF.

This chain joins TRBV25-1 and TRBJ2-7; 8 bases agree with TRBD1. The V gene's germline CDR1 is MGHDK and CDR2 SYGVNS. The V gene end was trimmed by 4 bases and the J gene end by 5 bases; junction bases not matched to a gene: 13. This CDR3 is built from 16 residues. This CDR3 reads CASSAGQGYSGDEQYF. The DNA for the CDR3 is TGTGCCAGCAGTGCCGGACAGGGATACTCAGGAGACGAGCAGTACTTC.

The rearrangement links TRBV11-2 to TRBJ1-1, with D unclear. The CDR3 has 16 residues. Germline-derived CDR1 and CDR2 are SGHAT and FQNNGV. V lost 2 bases to trimming and J lost 1 base, with 14 bases between them. The CDR3 nucleotides are TGTGCCAGCAGCTTATTGTCACGGAGTGGGAACACTGAAGCTTTCTTT. Translating it yields CASSLLSRSGNTEAFF. The full variable domain, in which reference TRBV11-2 and TRBJ1-1 provide the parts outside the CDR3, is EAGVAQSPRYKIIEKRQSVAFWCNPISGHATLYWYQQILGQGPKLLIQFQNNGVVDDSQLPKDRFSAERLKGVDSTLKIQPAKLEDSAVYLCASSLLSRSGNTEAFFGQGTRLTVV.